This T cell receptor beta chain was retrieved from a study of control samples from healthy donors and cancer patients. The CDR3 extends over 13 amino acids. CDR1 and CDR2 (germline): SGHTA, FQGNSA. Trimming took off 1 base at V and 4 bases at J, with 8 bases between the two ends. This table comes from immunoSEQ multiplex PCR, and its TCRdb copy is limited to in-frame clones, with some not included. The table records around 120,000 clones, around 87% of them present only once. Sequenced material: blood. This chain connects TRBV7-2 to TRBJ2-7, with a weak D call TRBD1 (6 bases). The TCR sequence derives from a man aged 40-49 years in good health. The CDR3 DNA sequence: TGTGCCAGCAGCTTAGGGGGGCTGTACGAGCAGTACTTC. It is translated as CASSLGGLYEQYF. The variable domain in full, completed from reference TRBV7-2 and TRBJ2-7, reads GAGVSQSPSNKVTEKGKDVELRCDPISGHTALYWYRQSLGQGLEFLIYFQGNSAPDKSGLPSDRFSAERTGGSVSTLTIQRTQQEDSAVYLCASSLGGLYEQYFGPGTRLTVT.